What follows is one T cell receptor beta chain and its context. The sample is drawn from a study of blood T cell repertoires in COVID-19. On the study more broadly: T cells, B-cell-depleted T cells, or PBMCs supplied cDNA or gDNA.

As originally analysed: Amplifying reference gene primers gave estimates of nucleated cell counts. TCRdb's copy holds only in-frame clones and misses some; the assay was immunoSEQ multiplex PCR. The V and J calls and clone size come from that table; D and trimming were worked out from the DNA. This table has some 250,000 clones, about 80% appearing once. The CDR3 runs 15 residues. The V gene's germline CDR1 is ENHRY and CDR2 SYGVKD. V lost 6 bases and J lost 4; bases outside the gene matches: 8. This sequence was found in a woman aged 80 or over with acute or convalescent COVID-19. The rearrangement uses TRBV10-3 and TRBJ2-1, with TRBD2 matching 8 bases. The sequencing sample was made of peripheral blood. The CDR3 coding sequence is TGTGCCATCAGCACAGCGGGGGACCCTTACAATGAGCAGTTCTTC. Translating it yields CAISTAGDPYNEQFF.